One TCR beta chain is described in this entry. The clone's antigen remains unknown. Qualities for individual bases were not recorded, and no much larger clone is one base off. These data belong to a study of CD8+ T cells in alopecia areata (dated by TCRdb to the late 2010s). Background on the whole study: The treated patients took part in an open-label pilot trial in which moderate-to-severe alopecia areata was treated with oral tofacitinib at 5 to 10 mg twice daily. Patients stayed on tofacitinib for 6 to 18 months and then had 6 months of follow-up off drug so that delayed response and recurrence could be assessed. To study T cell clonal expansion in alopecia areata, the researchers applied high-throughput TCRbeta sequencing to both the C3H/HeJ mouse model and human patients. Scalp tissue and sorted CD4+ and CD8+ peripheral blood T cells from patchy and totalis/universalis alopecia areata patients and from healthy controls were covered by human TCRbeta sequencing. Patients on tofacitinib were biopsied at baseline and after 4 and 24 weeks of treatment, and several of the patients also had a later scalp biopsy. Scalp clonality was compared across normal scalp (n=4), patchy alopecia areata scalp (n=8), and alopecia totalis/universalis scalp (n=8). The RNA source kit depended on sample type: the PAXgene miRNA kit for fixed scalp, the miRNeasy kit for PBMCs, and the RNeasy kit for mouse skin. Amplification of TCRbeta CDR3 regions was done by immunoSEQ multiplex PCR using 35 Vbeta forward primers and 13 Jbeta reverse primers.

For this chain, trimming is 3 bases at the V end and 2 bases at the J end, and the number of junction bases without a gene match is 10. There are 18 amino acids in the CDR3, from cysteine to phenylalanine inclusive. This entry keeps only the CDR3 DNA: 54 bases, framed from base 1. The CDR1 and CDR2 encoded by the germline V gene are SGHDT and YYEEEE. The paper as a whole reports these results and caveats: Higher clonality and more expanded CD8+ clones were observed in lesional scalp than in normal scalp, particularly in alopecia totalis/universalis, a finding suggestive of antigenic drive. Scalp TCR repertoire analysis is complicated because resident alphabeta T cells in normal human skin are also sequenced, whereas mouse skin is dominated by gammadelta T cells. TCR sequences shared between patients were less clear than in mice, possibly partly because of HLA diversity in the patient population.

Libraries came from the immunoSEQ multiplex PCR assay. To provide template for TCR sequencing, every sample had RNA extracted and reverse transcribed into cDNA. First-strand cDNA was synthesized with SuperScript III using a 2:1 mix of oligo-dT and random hexamers. A synthetic immune receptor repertoire was used to assess amplification bias, and residual bias was removed computationally. The study's own analysis went as follows. Raw reads were preprocessed to remove errors, and CDR3 was defined according to IMGT conventions as the region from the conserved cysteine to phenylalanine. Clonality was calculated as 1 minus Shannon entropy normalized by log2 of the number of productive unique TCRs. Whether each scalp clone was CD4 or CD8 was inferred by checking scalp TCRbeta sequences against the CD4 and CD8 repertoires from sorted blood. Entries here come from immuneACCESS through TCRdb and include only in-frame sequences with V and J called. Some clones fail to appear in such tables; in the studies checked, an unresolved V gene covers under half of the shortfall, and the cause of the remainder is unknown. Clone size and V and J calls were adopted from that table, with D and trimming inferred from the DNA. Here the sample has 150,000 to 200,000 clones; 65% to 75% occur a single time. The top ten clonotypes cover about an eighth of the sample.

Sample time point, as interpreted from the label and publication: baseline before oral tofacitinib. Lesional scalp punch biopsies and peripheral blood were obtained from alopecia areata patients. PBMCs were separated by density centrifugation and stained for CD3, CD4 and CD8, after which CD4+ and CD8+ T cells were sorted on a FACSAria. This TCR came from a human donor with alopecia areata. The receptor chain draws on TRBV5-6 and TRBJ1-5; the central 11 bases match TRBD1. Sequenced material: CD8+ T cells sorted from blood, taken at week 0. Read as DNA, the sequence is TGTGCCAGCAGCTGGATGGACAGGGGGCGCGTGGGCAATCAGCCCCAGCATTTT. This sequence encodes CASSWMDRGRVGNQPQHF.